This entry lists 11 T cell receptor beta chains sequenced from one sample in a study of blood T cells in healthy people across ages. Next came a second PCR, run for about 7 to 12 cycles, which used a sample-barcoded 5' primer along with a J-beta primer mix. TCRdb used MiXCR to reprocess the 5' RACE reads, holding one entry per CDR3 protein. The sample lists roughly 1,500,000 distinct CDR3 sequences, roughly 30% occurring once. The specimen was blood. The receptors were sampled from a woman in her twenties or thirties in good health.

Ten or more counts support this clonotype. The chain carries TRBV7-3 and TRBJ2-1, with TRBD2 matching 9 bases. The CDR3 sequence is 12 residues long. Germline V gene data show CDR1 as SGHTA and CDR2 as FQGTGA. With 5 bases clipped from V and 13 bases from J, the junction kept 6 bases outside the gene matches. The CDR3 nucleotides read TGTGCCAGCAGCCTGAGTAGCGGGAGACAGTTCTTC. Translating gives CASSLSSGRQFF.

V gene TRBV20-1 combines with J gene TRBJ2-1, with D possibly TRBD1 on 6 matching bases. V was cut by 3 bases and J by 3 bases, with 27 bases left in between. The CDR3 loop spans 19 amino acids. Looked up from germline, CDR1 is DFQATT and CDR2 is SNEGSKA (reference sequence). The CDR3 protein is CSARGTQAYGASFYNEQFF. DNA for the CDR3: TGCAGTGCTAGGGGGACACAAGCGTATGGGGCTAGCTTCTACAATGAGCAGTTCTTC.

The V call is TRBV27, the J call TRBJ2-4; a possible D gene is TRBD1 (5 bases). V lost 8 bases and J 13 bases, leaving 24 bases between the germline ends. Germline V lookup: CDR1 MNHEY, CDR2 SMNVEV (reference sequence). The CDR3 has 14 amino acids. This chain's CDR3 is CASHSRGRPFEQYF. CDR3 bases: TGTGCCAGCCACTCAAGGGGCCGCCCGTTTGAGCAGTACTTC.

This clonotype was counted between two and nine times. The rearrangement uses TRBV6-1 and TRBJ1-2, with no clear D. CDR1 MNHNS and CDR2 SASEGT come from the germline V gene. V gave up 5 bases and J gave up 3 bases, with 19 bases separating them. This CDR3 has 16 amino acids. CDR3: CASSTLDLTNDYGYTF. CDR3 coding DNA: TGTGCCAGCAGTACCCTGGACCTCACGAACGACTATGGCTACACCTTC.

The chain links TRBV7-3 to TRBJ2-3, with D uncertain. With 1 base removed from V and 1 base from J, the gap between germline ends came to 12 bases. The CDR3 runs to 16 residues. The germline V gene encodes CDR1 SGHTA and CDR2 FQGTGA. The CDR3 nucleotides are TGTGCCAGCAGCTTAAACGGCGGTTGGGGCACAGATACGCAGTATTTT. This gives the protein CASSLNGGWGTDTQYF. The variable domain in full, with the rest retrieved from reference TRBV7-3 and TRBJ2-3, is GAGVSQTPSNKVTEKGKYVELRCDPISGHTALYWYRQSLGQGPEFLIYFQGTGAADDSGLPNDRFFAVRPEGSVSTLKIQRTERGDSAVYLCASSLNGGWGTDTQYFGPGTRLTVL.

This clonotype was observed many times. This chain uses TRBV7-7 with TRBJ2-3; a possible D gene is TRBD1 (5 bases). The CDR3 contains 15 residues. V shed 5 bases and J shed 0 bases, with 12 bases lying between them. From germline, CDR1 is SSHAT and CDR2 FNYEAQ (reference sequence). The DNA for the CDR3 is TGTGCCAGCAGCCCCTTTAGGGGAAGCACAGATACGCAGTATTTT. As protein: CASSPFRGSTDTQYF.

This clonotype occurred a few times. CDR3 in amino acids: CASSTTDDYSNQPQHF. In nucleotides, the CDR3 is TGTGCCAGCAGTACGACAGACGATTATAGCAATCAGCCCCAGCATTTT. This chain connects TRBV6-8 to TRBJ1-5; D possibly corresponds to TRBD1 (5 bases). CDR1 and CDR2 from the germline V gene are MNHGY and SAAAGT. Trimming stripped 5 bases from V and 0 bases from J, with 14 bases between. This CDR3 is 16 amino acids long.

This chain uses TRBV7-8 with TRBJ2-1; 7 positions match TRBD2. The DNA matches TRBJ2-7 better at its end, which makes the J call doubtful. Germline CDR1 and CDR2: SGHVS and FQNEAQ. The CDR3 sequence is 13 residues long. This CDR3 reads CASSFAGDREQYF. CDR3 DNA sequence: TGTGCCAGCAGCTTCGCGGGGGATCGGGAGCAGTACTTC.

V usage is TRBV7-9 and J usage is TRBJ2-2, with D uncertain. Germline loops: CDR1 SEHNR, CDR2 FQNEAQ (reference sequence). The CDR3 contains 13 residues. V dropped 4 bases and J dropped 11 bases, with 14 bases sitting between them. CDR3 region: CASSSSPGRELFF. For the CDR3, the DNA is TGTGCCAGCAGCTCCTCGCCAGGTCGCGAGCTGTTTTTT.

This clonotype has only a few counts. The rearrangement links TRBV4-1 to TRBJ1-2, with D possibly TRBD1 on 6 matching bases. The CDR3 is 16 residues long. Germline V gives CDR1 MGHRA, CDR2 YSYEKL. Trimming stripped 0 bases from V and 6 bases from J, with 17 bases between. Here the CDR3 reads CASSQDPPQGRDGYTF. The CDR3 coding sequence is TGCGCCAGCAGCCAAGATCCCCCCCAGGGGAGGGATGGCTACACCTTC.

V usage is TRBV7-9 and J usage is TRBJ1-2; no definite D call. Germline CDR1 is SEHNR and CDR2 is FQNEAQ (reference sequence). This CDR3 spans 15 amino acids. Trimming removed 5 bases from V and 5 bases from J, with 18 bases in between. Here the CDR3 reads CASSPGKPNPYGYTF. DNA of the CDR3: TGTGCCAGCAGCCCGGGCAAACCAAACCCTTATGGCTACACCTTC.